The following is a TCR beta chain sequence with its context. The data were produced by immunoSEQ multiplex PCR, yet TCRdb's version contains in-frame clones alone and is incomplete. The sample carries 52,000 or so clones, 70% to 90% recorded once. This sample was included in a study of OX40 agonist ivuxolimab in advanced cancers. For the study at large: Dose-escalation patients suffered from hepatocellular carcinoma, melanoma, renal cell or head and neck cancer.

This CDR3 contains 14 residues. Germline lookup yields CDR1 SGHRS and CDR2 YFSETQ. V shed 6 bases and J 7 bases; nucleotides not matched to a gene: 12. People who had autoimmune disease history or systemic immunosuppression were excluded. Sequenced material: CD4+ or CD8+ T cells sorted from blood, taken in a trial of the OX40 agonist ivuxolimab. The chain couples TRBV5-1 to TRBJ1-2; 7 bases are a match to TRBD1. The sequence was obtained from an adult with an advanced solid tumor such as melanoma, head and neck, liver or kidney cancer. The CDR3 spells CASKEGGALSGYTF. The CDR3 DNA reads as TGCGCCAGCAAAGAAGGGGGCGCTCTTTCTGGCTACACCTTC.